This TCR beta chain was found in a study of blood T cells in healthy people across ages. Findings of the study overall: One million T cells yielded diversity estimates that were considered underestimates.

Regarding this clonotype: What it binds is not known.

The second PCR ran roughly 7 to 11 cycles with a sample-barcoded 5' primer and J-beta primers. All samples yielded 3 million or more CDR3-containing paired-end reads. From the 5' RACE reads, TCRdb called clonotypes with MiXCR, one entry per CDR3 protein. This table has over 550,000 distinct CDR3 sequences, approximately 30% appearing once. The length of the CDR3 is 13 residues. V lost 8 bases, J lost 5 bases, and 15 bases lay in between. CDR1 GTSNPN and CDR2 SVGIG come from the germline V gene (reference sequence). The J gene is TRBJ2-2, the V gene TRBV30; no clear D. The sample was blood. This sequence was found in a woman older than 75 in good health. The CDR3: CARPSVVTGELFF. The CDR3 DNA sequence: TGTGCCCGCCCTTCGGTGGTGACCGGGGAGCTGTTTTTT.